This TCR beta chain was retrieved from a study of blood T cell repertoires in COVID-19. Study-level background: COVID-19 samples, acute and convalescent, were from the United States, Italy and Spain.

TCRdb's table, derived via immunoSEQ multiplex PCR, lists solely in-frame clones and lacks some. The sample shows hundreds of thousands of clones, 70% to 90% of them seen only once. Only one count was recorded for this clone. Sequenced: peripheral blood. The sequence derives from a man between 65 and 85 years old with acute or convalescent COVID-19.

CDR3 in amino acids: CASSVLAGTSSYEQYF. DNA of the CDR3: TGTGCCAGCAGCGTCCTAGCGGGGACGAGCTCCTACGAGCAGTACTTC. The V gene is TRBV7-2, the J gene TRBJ2-7; TRBD2 agrees at 9 bases. Trimming cost V 5 bases and J 0 bases; bases outside gene matches: 8. Germline CDR1 SGHTA, CDR2 FQGNSA. CDR3 length: 16 residues.